Following are 23 T cell receptor beta chains from one sample sequenced in a study of shared clonotypes between healthy human individuals (dated by TCRdb to the early 2020s). The library was produced with the immunoSEQ multiplex PCR assay. TCRdb took over this immuneACCESS table, retaining in-frame rearrangements with V and J assigned. Such tables are incomplete; in checked studies, under half of the missing clones stem from an unresolved V gene, and the remainder is unexplained. The sample table shows some 580,000 clones, and more than 95% are seen once. Clones ranked in the top ten supply around 0.057% of the sample. What was sequenced was naive CD4+ T cells sorted from blood. The cell subset or site label on this specimen signifies: CD45RA+ positively selected. These receptors were obtained from a woman under 40 in good health.

Here the CDR3 DNA reads TGTGCCAGCACCTTATACCAGGGAACGCGGAGCAATCAGCCCCAGCATTTT. Translated: CASTLYQGTRSNQPQHF. The rearrangement uses TRBV5-8 and TRBJ1-5; D perhaps matches TRBD1 (5 bases). The CDR3 totals 17 residues. V was trimmed by 6 bases and J by 1 base, leaving 20 bases between them. CDR1 is SGHTS and CDR2 is YDEGEE in the germline V gene.

The V call is TRBV18, the J call TRBJ2-1; no definite D call. Trimming removed 3 bases at V and 13 bases at J, with 10 bases between. Germline loops: CDR1 KGHSH, CDR2 LQKENI. This CDR3 is 11 amino acids long. CDR3 residues: CASSPWVIQFF. CDR3 nucleotides: TGTGCCAGCTCACCCTGGGTCATCCAGTTCTTC.

The chain uses TRBV19 and TRBJ2-5, with D possibly TRBD1 on 6 matching bases. Germline CDR1 is LNHDA and CDR2 is SQIVND (reference sequence). Trimming cost V 4 bases and J 0 bases, with 12 bases left between them. The CDR3 runs to 15 residues. CDR3 sequence (DNA): TGTGCCAGTAGTAGCGGACAGACGTACCAAGAGACCCAGTACTTC. The encoded protein is CASSSGQTYQETQYF.

This chain connects TRBV6-5 to TRBJ2-2; either TRBD1 or TRBD2 may supply D (6 bases each). Germline V gene lookup returns CDR1 MNHEY and CDR2 SVGAGI. V was trimmed by 6 bases and J by 4 bases, leaving 15 bases between them. This CDR3 contains 15 residues. CDR3 protein: CASSRTGARTGELFF. DNA for the CDR3: TGTGCCAGCAGCCGCACGGGGGCGCGCACCGGGGAGCTGTTTTTT.

This chain connects TRBV5-6 to TRBJ2-1; D uncertain. V dropped 5 bases and J dropped 4 bases, with 10 bases sitting between them. The CDR3 runs 13 residues. CDR1 and CDR2 (germline): SGHDT, YYEEEE. The CDR3 is CASSPAGYNEQFF. CDR3 nucleotides: TGTGCCAGCAGTCCGGCCGGTTACAATGAGCAGTTCTTC.

This sequence joins TRBV18 and TRBJ1-1; a possible D gene is TRBD1 (5 bases). From germline, CDR1 is KGHSH and CDR2 LQKENI. The CDR3 covers 12 residues. V was shortened by 8 bases and J by 5 bases, with 12 bases between the two germline ends. The CDR3 spells CASADQGTEAFF. In nucleotides, the CDR3 is TGTGCCAGCGCGGACCAGGGTACTGAAGCTTTCTTT. Looking up the rest from reference TRBV18 and TRBJ1-1 gives the full variable domain: NAGVMQNPRHLVRRRGQEARLRCSPMKGHSHVYWYRQLPEEGLKFMVYLQKENIIDESGMPKERFSAEFPKEGPSILRIQQVVRGDSAAYFCASADQGTEAFFGQGTRLTVV.

The chain uses TRBV5-6 and TRBJ2-3, with 8 bases matching TRBD2. CDR1 is SGHDT and CDR2 is YYEEEE in the germline V gene. The CDR3 length is 16 residues. V trimming: 4 bases; J trimming: 1 base; junction bases outside the gene matches: 8. The CDR3 loop reads CASSHIAGHRTDTQYF. Written as DNA, the CDR3 is TGTGCCAGCAGCCATATAGCGGGACACCGCACAGATACGCAGTATTTT.

The chain uses TRBV2 and TRBJ2-7; D possibly corresponds to TRBD1 (5 bases). The CDR3 extends over 14 amino acids. From germline, CDR1 is SNHLY and CDR2 FYNNEI. The V end lost 5 bases, the J end lost 6 bases, and 17 bases lay between the germline ends. Here the CDR3 DNA reads TGTGCCAGCAGTAGTTTATTTGGGGCTAGCGAGCAGTACTTC. This encodes CASSSLFGASEQYF.

The J gene is TRBJ2-7, the V gene TRBV28; possible D gene TRBD2, 7 bases. Germline V gene lookup returns CDR1 MDHEN and CDR2 SYDVKM. This CDR3 is 13 amino acids long. Trimming left V 7 bases short and J 2 bases short, with 12 bases between. The CDR3 region has the DNA TGTGCCAGCACGCAGGGGAGGGCCTACGAGCAGTACTTC. It specifies CASTQGRAYEQYF.

This chain uses TRBV11-2 with TRBJ2-5; 8 bases map to TRBD1. The V and J ends lost 3 bases and 6 bases, in that order; junction bases with no gene match: 15. The CDR3 consists of 17 residues. The V gene's germline CDR1 is SGHAT and CDR2 FQNNGV. This CDR3 reads CASSFELTRGRLKTQYF. CDR3 DNA: TGTGCCAGCAGCTTTGAACTTACCAGGGGGCGTCTGAAGACCCAGTACTTC.

V usage is TRBV7-6 and J usage is TRBJ2-7, with TRBD2 matching 9 bases. CDR1 is SGHVS and CDR2 is FNYEAQ in the germline V gene. The CDR3 extends over 14 amino acids. J lost 4 bases, V lost 5 bases, and 6 bases had no gene match. The DNA for the CDR3 is TGTGCCAGCAGCCGCGGACTAGCGCCTTACGAGCAGTACTTC. Its protein product is CASSRGLAPYEQYF.

J is TRBJ1-5 and V is TRBV7-9; TRBD1 agrees at 8 bases. The V gene end was trimmed by 3 bases and the J gene end by 2 bases; junction bases not matched to a gene: 3. Germline V gene data show CDR1 as SEHNR and CDR2 as FQNEAQ (reference sequence). The CDR3 runs to 15 residues. CDR3 region: CASSLDRAGNQPQHF. The CDR3 DNA reads as TGTGCCAGCAGCTTGGACAGGGCGGGCAATCAGCCCCAGCATTTT.

The chain uses TRBV7-9 and TRBJ2-5, with TRBD2 matching 10 bases. The CDR3 consists of 15 residues. Germline CDR1 reads SEHNR; CDR2 reads FQNEAQ (reference sequence). V was pared by 4 bases and J by 5 bases, with 7 bases of the junction left unmatched. CDR3 loop: CASSYGLAGVETQYF. The DNA of the CDR3 is TGTGCCAGCAGCTATGGGCTAGCGGGAGTCGAGACCCAGTACTTC.

Only one count was recorded for this clone. V and J are TRBV5-1 and TRBJ2-7; D ambiguous. The length of the CDR3 is 14 residues. V lost 4 bases, J lost 0 bases, and 11 bases lay in between. Germline assignment: CDR1 SGHRS and CDR2 YFSETQ. CDR3 nucleotide sequence: TGCGCCAGCAGCCCTATGCTGAGCTCCTACGAGCAGTACTTC. It specifies CASSPMLSSYEQYF. The full variable domain, rest sourced from reference TRBV5-1 and TRBJ2-7, is KAGVTQTPRYLIKTRGQQVTLSCSPISGHRSVSWYQQTPGQGLQFLFEYFSETQRNKGNFPGRFSGRQFSNSRSEMNVSTLELGDSALYLCASSPMLSSYEQYFGPGTRLTVT.

As to this clone: Its ends do not fully match the called genes, so a read error is possible. The rearrangement links TRBV27 to TRBJ2-2; D not certain. CDR1 and CDR2 (germline): MNHEY, SMNVEV (reference sequence). The CDR3 spans 14 residues. CDR3 region: CASSLRPNAGELFF. CDR3 nucleotide sequence: TGTGCCAGCAGTCTCCGGCCGAACGCCGGGGAGCTGTTTTTT.

This sequence joins TRBV6-1 and TRBJ2-7; D call uncertain. V lost 11 bases and J 2 bases, leaving 13 bases between the germline ends. Germline CDR1 reads MNHNS; CDR2 reads SASEGT. There are 12 residues in the CDR3. CDR3 DNA sequence: TGTGCCGTGACCGGCCCCGCCTACGAGCAGTACTTC. Translated: CAVTGPAYEQYF.

The gene calls are TRBV27 and TRBJ1-4; 12 bases fit TRBD1. The CDR3 totals 15 residues. Germline values: CDR1 MNHEY, CDR2 SMNVEV (reference sequence). The V and J ends lost 0 bases and 8 bases, in that order; junction bases with no gene match: 1. In DNA form, the CDR3 reads TGTGCCAGCAGTTTATCTGGGACAGGGGGCGAAAAACTGTTTTTT. Encoded protein: CASSLSGTGGEKLFF.

The chain joins TRBV28 to TRBJ2-3; maybe TRBD1 (6 bases). There are 21 residues in the CDR3. V gave up 6 bases and J gave up 4 bases, with 35 bases separating them. The germline V gene has CDR1 MDHEN and CDR2 SYDVKM. CDR3 sequence: CASSVAWGPRDRSIGADTQYF. DNA of the CDR3: TGTGCCAGCAGCGTCGCCTGGGGGCCCAGGGATCGATCGATCGGTGCAGATACGCAGTATTTT.

V gene TRBV7-9 combines with J gene TRBJ2-5; TRBD1 aligns across 9 bases. This CDR3 comprises 17 residues. Germline loops: CDR1 SEHNR, CDR2 FQNEAQ (reference sequence). With V trimmed by 7 bases and J by 7 bases, 19 bases remained unmatched. The CDR3 spells CASNPRGVGTGSRTQYF. CDR3 sequence (DNA): TGTGCCAGCAACCCCCGGGGGGTCGGGACAGGGTCACGGACCCAGTACTTC.

The rearrangement uses TRBV5-1 and TRBJ2-5, with D perhaps TRBD1 (6 bases). Trimming shortened V by 0 bases and J by 5 bases, and 14 bases separated the two germline ends. CDR3 length: 15 residues. The germline gives CDR1 SGHRS, CDR2 YFSETQ. The CDR3 DNA reads as TGCGCCAGCAGCTTGGGACAGGCCGGGTGGGAGACCCAGTACTTC. This translates into CASSLGQAGWETQYF.

V usage is TRBV7-7 and J usage is TRBJ2-1; D may be TRBD2 (5 bases). Per the germline V gene, CDR1 is SSHAT and CDR2 is FNYEAQ (reference sequence). V was cut by 1 base and J by 2 bases, with 9 bases left in between. The CDR3 is 15 residues long. This CDR3 reads CASSLGSGTYNEQFF. The CDR3 DNA reads as TGTGCCAGCAGCTTAGGGAGCGGTACCTACAATGAGCAGTTCTTC.

This chain uses TRBV28 with TRBJ1-5; D remains unclear. This CDR3 is built from 13 residues. Trimming took off 5 bases at V and 5 bases at J, with 10 bases between the two ends. CDR1 MDHEN and CDR2 SYDVKM come from the germline V gene. The CDR3 nucleotides are TGTGCCAGCAGTATCGTAGGGTATCAGCCCCAGCATTTT. Translating gives CASSIVGYQPQHF.

This clone showed up just once. This rearrangement joins TRBV2 to TRBJ2-3; 8 nucleotides match TRBD1. Germline values: CDR1 SNHLY, CDR2 FYNNEI. J lost 1 base, V lost 5 bases, and 5 bases had no gene match. The length of the CDR3 is 15 residues. CDR3 amino acids: CASSLDRAGTDTQYF. In DNA form, the CDR3 reads TGTGCCAGCAGTCTGGACAGGGCTGGCACAGATACGCAGTATTTT.